Each of the 13 T cell receptor beta chains below was sequenced from the same sample in a study of technical replicates of blood from several donors. The protocol was immunoSEQ multiplex PCR, while the TCRdb copy is restricted to in-frame clones and leaves out a portion. The data contain under 100,000 clones, 80% to 90% of them singletons. Material for sequencing was PBMCs. All receptors derive from a human donor in good health. Some clones in this sample may be carry-over from other donors' samples.

The chain combines TRBV11-2 with TRBJ2-7; D is possibly TRBD2 (7 bases). This CDR3 comprises 15 residues. The germline gives CDR1 SGHAT, CDR2 FQNNGV. V lost 5 bases and J lost 7, with 21 bases in between. The CDR3 DNA reads as TGTGCCAGCAGCCGAGGGGGGGGGTATGGCGAGGAGCAGTACTTC. Protein sequence: CASSRGGGYGEEQYF.

J is TRBJ2-1 and V is TRBV9; 9 bases align to TRBD1. Germline V gene lookup returns CDR1 SGDLS and CDR2 YYNGEE. CDR3 size: 17 residues. Trimming at V came to 3 bases and at J to 7 bases, leaving 14 bases not matched to a gene. This chain's CDR3 is CASSAREGQGNENEQFF. CDR3 nucleotide sequence: TGTGCCAGCAGCGCACGGGAAGGACAGGGGAATGAGAATGAGCAGTTCTTC. The entire variable domain, with the rest obtained from reference TRBV9 and TRBJ2-1, is as follows: DSGVTQTPKHLITATGQRVTLRCSPRSGDLSVYWYQQSLDQGLQFLIQYYNGEERAKGNILERFSAQQFPDLHSELNLSSLELGDSALYFCASSAREGQGNENEQFFGPGTRLTVL.

This sequence joins TRBV6-5 and TRBJ2-5, with D tentatively TRBD2 (6 bases). The length of the CDR3 is 15 residues. Looked up from germline, CDR1 is MNHEY and CDR2 is SVGAGI. Trimming pared 0 bases from V and 5 bases from J, leaving 13 bases between. The CDR3 spells CASSYSGGTGETQYF. CDR3 DNA sequence: TGTGCCAGCAGTTACTCTGGCGGGACTGGTGAGACCCAGTACTTC.

The chain links TRBV9 to TRBJ2-1; D unclear. The CDR3 consists of 14 residues. Germline CDR1 reads SGDLS; CDR2 reads YYNGEE. Trimming left V 6 bases short and J 2 bases short, with 12 bases between. DNA for the CDR3: TGTGCCAGCACCAAGCAGGCTACCTACAATGAGCAGTTCTTC. Translation gives CASTKQATYNEQFF.

The J gene is TRBJ1-2, the V gene TRBV11-2; 7 nucleotides line up with TRBD1. The trim removed 5 bases at V and 2 bases at J, leaving 11 bases unmatched. Germline values: CDR1 SGHAT, CDR2 FQNNGV. This CDR3 is 16 amino acids long. In DNA, the CDR3 is TGTGCCAGCAGCCACCCAGGGGGTCTGTGGAACTATGGCTACACCTTC. Its translation is CASSHPGGLWNYGYTF.

This chain links TRBV19 with TRBJ2-3, with D hard to call. Trimming stripped 7 bases from V and 3 bases from J, with 17 bases between. The CDR3 extends over 15 amino acids. In germline, CDR1 is LNHDA, CDR2 SQIVND (reference sequence). The CDR3 DNA is TGTGCCAGTAAATCCTCGCATCATCAGACAGATACGCAGTATTTT. Amino acid sequence: CASKSSHHQTDTQYF.

The rearrangement links TRBV19 to TRBJ1-5, with 10 bases lining up with TRBD1. Germline V gene data show CDR1 as LNHDA and CDR2 as SQIVND (reference sequence). The CDR3 has 14 amino acids. V lost 7 bases and J lost 6; bases outside the gene matches: 6. CDR3: CASTSWDRGQPQHF. The CDR3 DNA reads as TGTGCCAGTACCTCGTGGGACAGGGGTCAGCCCCAGCATTTT.

The chain is built from TRBV10-1 and TRBJ1-2; no clear D. V was shortened by 9 bases and J by 4 bases, with 9 bases between the two germline ends. CDR3 length: 11 amino acids. Germline lookup yields CDR1 WNHNN and CDR2 SYGVQD (reference sequence). This CDR3 reads CASTPPYGYTF. Here the CDR3 DNA reads TGCGCCAGTACACCGCCCTATGGCTACACCTTC.

The chain employs TRBV4-2 and TRBJ2-3, with D unresolved. This CDR3 region has 11 residues. V lost 2 bases to trimming and J lost 6 bases, with 3 bases between them. Per germline, CDR1 LGHNA and CDR2 YNFKEQ. CDR3 loop: CASSQLDTQYF. The CDR3 DNA is TGTGCCAGCAGCCAACTGGATACGCAGTATTTT.

This clone was seen once. The sample contains more than one DNA sequence encoding this CDR3. This chain uses TRBV5-4 with TRBJ1-2; no definite D call. Trimming cost V 0 bases and J 7 bases, with 7 bases left between them. The CDR3 consists of 12 residues. Germline CDR1 reads SGHNT; CDR2 reads YYREEE (reference sequence). CDR3 sequence reads: CASSLAEGGYTF. The DNA for the CDR3 is TGTGCCAGCAGCTTGGCGGAGGGTGGCTACACCTTC.

The chain recombines TRBV7-8 with TRBJ1-1; maybe TRBD1 (6 bases). This CDR3 has 16 amino acids. Trimming shortened V by 5 bases and J by 0 bases, and 16 bases separated the two germline ends. Per the germline V gene, CDR1 is SGHVS and CDR2 is FQNEAQ. CDR3 in amino acids: CASSARYGQMNTEAFF. The CDR3 DNA is TGTGCCAGCAGCGCACGCTACGGACAGATGAACACTGAAGCTTTCTTT.

The chain carries TRBV25-1 and TRBJ1-2; TRBD1 might be the D (5 bases). CDR1 and CDR2 from the germline V gene are MGHDK and SYGVNS. The CDR3 loop spans 13 amino acids. The V end lost 6 bases, the J end lost 1 base, and 9 bases lay between the germline ends. CDR3 in amino acids: CASRKDSNYGYTF. The CDR3 coding sequence is TGTGCCAGCAGGAAAGACAGTAACTATGGCTACACCTTC.

The chain combines TRBV10-3 with TRBJ2-2, with a weak D call TRBD1 (5 bases). The CDR3 covers 13 residues. The V and J ends lost 6 bases and 1 base respectively, with 6 bases between them. The germline V gene has CDR1 ENHRY and CDR2 SYGVKD. DNA for the CDR3: TGTGCCATCAGCGGACAGAACACCGGGGAGCTGTTTTTT. Amino acids: CAISGQNTGELFF.